Presented here are 14 T cell receptor beta chains from one specimen sequenced in a study of blood T cell repertoires in COVID-19. This table comes from immunoSEQ multiplex PCR, and its TCRdb copy is limited to in-frame clones, with some not included. The sample lists 85,000 to 130,000 clones; approximately 80% were seen once. Sequences were obtained from peripheral blood. These receptors all stem from a woman aged 55-70 years with acute or convalescent COVID-19.

The V gene is TRBV7-2, the J gene TRBJ1-4; weak D call: TRBD1 (6 bases). The CDR3 totals 17 residues. Trimming pared 0 bases from V and 6 bases from J, leaving 17 bases between. Germline V gene lookup returns CDR1 SGHTA and CDR2 FQGNSA. The CDR3 sequence is CASSLAPVGAGDEKLFF. CDR3 DNA sequence: TGTGCCAGCAGCTTAGCGCCTGTTGGGGCAGGGGATGAAAAACTGTTTTTT.

This clone occurred once. This chain uses TRBV13 with TRBJ2-7, with 10 bases fitting TRBD2. Germline trimming cut 5 bases from V and 2 bases from J; bases unmatched to any gene: 12. CDR1 and CDR2 from the germline V gene are PRHDT and FYEKMQ (reference sequence). CDR3 length: 17 residues. The CDR3 sequence is CASSGRRLAGDPYEQYF. The CDR3 DNA sequence: TGTGCCAGCAGCGGGAGACGGCTAGCGGGGGACCCCTACGAGCAGTACTTC.

The CDR3 region is CASSPWTDTEAFF. The DNA of the CDR3 is TGTGCCAGCTCACCATGGACAGACACTGAAGCTTTCTTT. This chain uses TRBV18 with TRBJ1-1; D might be TRBD1 (6 bases). V lost 2 bases and J lost 3, with 7 bases in between. The V gene's germline CDR1 is KGHSH and CDR2 LQKENI. The CDR3 runs to 13 residues.

This chain connects TRBV20-1 to TRBJ2-1; unclear D gene. The CDR3 has 10 residues. With 6 bases removed from V and 7 bases from J, the gap between germline ends came to 7 bases. The V gene's germline CDR1 is DFQATT and CDR2 SNEGSKA (reference sequence). CDR3 residues: CSALGNEQFF. The CDR3 region has the DNA TGCAGTGCCCTAGGTAATGAGCAGTTCTTC.

This rearrangement joins TRBV5-1 to TRBJ2-3; 9 bases match TRBD2. V shed 4 bases and J 14 bases; nucleotides not matched to a gene: 11. This CDR3 has 13 amino acids. The germline V gene encodes CDR1 SGHRS and CDR2 YFSETQ. CDR3 sequence: CASSQGLARFGYF. In DNA form, the CDR3 reads TGCGCCAGCAGCCAGGGACTAGCCCGGTTCGGGTATTTT.

The genes are TRBV15 and TRBJ2-7, with 9 bases fitting TRBD2. The CDR3 has 15 amino acids. The V gene end was trimmed by 0 bases and the J gene end by 2 bases; junction bases not matched to a gene: 2. CDR1 and CDR2 (germline): LNHNV, YYDKDF (reference sequence). The CDR3 bases are TGTGCCACCAGCAGAGACCTAGCGGGGACCTACGAGCAGTACTTC. Protein: CATSRDLAGTYEQYF.

The chain is built from TRBV28 and TRBJ1-4, with 7 bases that match TRBD1. Germline CDR1 MDHEN, CDR2 SYDVKM. J was trimmed by 7 bases and V by 5 bases; bases with no gene match: 13. This CDR3 contains 16 residues. The CDR3, as DNA: TGTGCCAGCAGTACAGATCGGCAGGGGGAAAGTGAAAAACTGTTTTTT. Protein sequence: CASSTDRQGESEKLFF.

The chain joins TRBV28 to TRBJ1-3; D ambiguous. This CDR3 comprises 14 residues. Germline CDR1 MDHEN, CDR2 SYDVKM. V lost 3 bases to trimming and J lost 0 bases, with 6 bases between them. This CDR3 is CASSLRVSGNTIYF. CDR3 bases: TGTGCCAGCAGTTTGAGAGTCTCTGGAAACACCATATATTTT.

The chain joins TRBV7-2 to TRBJ2-6, with 7 bases matching TRBD1. V lost 6 bases and J lost 0; bases outside the gene matches: 2. The CDR3 runs to 15 residues. CDR1 SGHTA and CDR2 FQGNSA come from the germline V gene. CDR3 sequence: CASRGDSSGANVLTF. CDR3 nucleotide sequence: TGTGCCAGCAGGGGGGACAGCTCTGGGGCCAACGTCCTGACTTTC. The complete variable domain, with remaining parts taken from reference TRBV7-2 and TRBJ2-6, reads GAGVSQSPSNKVTEKGKDVELRCDPISGHTALYWYRQSLGQGLEFLIYFQGNSAPDKSGLPSDRFSAERTGGSVSTLTIQRTQQEDSAVYLCASRGDSSGANVLTFGAGSRLTVL.

The V and J genes are TRBV7-9 and TRBJ2-2, with D unclear. This CDR3 comprises 14 residues. Germline V gene lookup returns CDR1 SEHNR and CDR2 FQNEAQ (reference sequence). V lost 0 bases and J lost 4, with 6 bases in between. The CDR3 here is CASSLASLTGELFF. CDR3 DNA sequence: TGTGCCAGCAGCTTAGCCAGTCTCACCGGGGAGCTGTTTTTT.

The genes are TRBV7-9 and TRBJ1-1, with 10 bases identical to TRBD1. Per germline, CDR1 SEHNR and CDR2 FQNEAQ (reference sequence). This CDR3 has 15 residues. After removal of 6 bases from V and 5 bases from J, the junction contained 9 bases not matched to a gene. CDR3 coding DNA: TGTGCCAGCAGTGTGCTGGGACAGGGGAAGACTGAAGCTTTCTTT. Amino acid sequence: CASSVLGQGKTEAFF.

The chain uses TRBV15 and TRBJ1-1, with 7 nucleotides matching TRBD1. The germline gives CDR1 LNHNV, CDR2 YYDKDF (reference sequence). CDR3 size: 17 residues. Trimming removed 5 bases from V and 0 bases from J; junction bases left unmatched: 12. The CDR3 sequence: CATSGQWTGQMNTEAFF. CDR3 nucleotide sequence: TGTGCCACCAGCGGACAATGGACAGGCCAAATGAACACTGAAGCTTTCTTT.

The V and J genes are TRBV2 and TRBJ2-2, with a possible D match to TRBD1 (5 bases). CDR3 length equals 13 residues. CDR1 is SNHLY and CDR2 is FYNNEI in the germline V gene. The V gene lost 6 bases and the J gene lost 2 bases, with 7 bases spanning the gap. DNA of the CDR3: TGTGCCAGCAGGGGGCTCAACACCGGGGAGCTGTTTTTT. Its protein product is CASRGLNTGELFF.

V gene TRBV9 combines with J gene TRBJ2-6; D possibly corresponds to TRBD1 (6 bases). This CDR3 comprises 18 residues. Trimming took off 3 bases at V and 0 bases at J, with 16 bases between the two ends. In germline, CDR1 is SGDLS, CDR2 YYNGEE. CDR3 sequence reads: CASSDGPGVPSGANVLTF. In DNA form, the CDR3 reads TGTGCCAGCAGCGACGGGCCAGGGGTCCCCTCTGGGGCCAACGTCCTGACTTTC. The entire variable domain, with the rest obtained from reference TRBV9 and TRBJ2-6, is as follows: DSGVTQTPKHLITATGQRVTLRCSPRSGDLSVYWYQQSLDQGLQFLIQYYNGEERAKGNILERFSAQQFPDLHSELNLSSLELGDSALYFCASSDGPGVPSGANVLTFGAGSRLTVL.